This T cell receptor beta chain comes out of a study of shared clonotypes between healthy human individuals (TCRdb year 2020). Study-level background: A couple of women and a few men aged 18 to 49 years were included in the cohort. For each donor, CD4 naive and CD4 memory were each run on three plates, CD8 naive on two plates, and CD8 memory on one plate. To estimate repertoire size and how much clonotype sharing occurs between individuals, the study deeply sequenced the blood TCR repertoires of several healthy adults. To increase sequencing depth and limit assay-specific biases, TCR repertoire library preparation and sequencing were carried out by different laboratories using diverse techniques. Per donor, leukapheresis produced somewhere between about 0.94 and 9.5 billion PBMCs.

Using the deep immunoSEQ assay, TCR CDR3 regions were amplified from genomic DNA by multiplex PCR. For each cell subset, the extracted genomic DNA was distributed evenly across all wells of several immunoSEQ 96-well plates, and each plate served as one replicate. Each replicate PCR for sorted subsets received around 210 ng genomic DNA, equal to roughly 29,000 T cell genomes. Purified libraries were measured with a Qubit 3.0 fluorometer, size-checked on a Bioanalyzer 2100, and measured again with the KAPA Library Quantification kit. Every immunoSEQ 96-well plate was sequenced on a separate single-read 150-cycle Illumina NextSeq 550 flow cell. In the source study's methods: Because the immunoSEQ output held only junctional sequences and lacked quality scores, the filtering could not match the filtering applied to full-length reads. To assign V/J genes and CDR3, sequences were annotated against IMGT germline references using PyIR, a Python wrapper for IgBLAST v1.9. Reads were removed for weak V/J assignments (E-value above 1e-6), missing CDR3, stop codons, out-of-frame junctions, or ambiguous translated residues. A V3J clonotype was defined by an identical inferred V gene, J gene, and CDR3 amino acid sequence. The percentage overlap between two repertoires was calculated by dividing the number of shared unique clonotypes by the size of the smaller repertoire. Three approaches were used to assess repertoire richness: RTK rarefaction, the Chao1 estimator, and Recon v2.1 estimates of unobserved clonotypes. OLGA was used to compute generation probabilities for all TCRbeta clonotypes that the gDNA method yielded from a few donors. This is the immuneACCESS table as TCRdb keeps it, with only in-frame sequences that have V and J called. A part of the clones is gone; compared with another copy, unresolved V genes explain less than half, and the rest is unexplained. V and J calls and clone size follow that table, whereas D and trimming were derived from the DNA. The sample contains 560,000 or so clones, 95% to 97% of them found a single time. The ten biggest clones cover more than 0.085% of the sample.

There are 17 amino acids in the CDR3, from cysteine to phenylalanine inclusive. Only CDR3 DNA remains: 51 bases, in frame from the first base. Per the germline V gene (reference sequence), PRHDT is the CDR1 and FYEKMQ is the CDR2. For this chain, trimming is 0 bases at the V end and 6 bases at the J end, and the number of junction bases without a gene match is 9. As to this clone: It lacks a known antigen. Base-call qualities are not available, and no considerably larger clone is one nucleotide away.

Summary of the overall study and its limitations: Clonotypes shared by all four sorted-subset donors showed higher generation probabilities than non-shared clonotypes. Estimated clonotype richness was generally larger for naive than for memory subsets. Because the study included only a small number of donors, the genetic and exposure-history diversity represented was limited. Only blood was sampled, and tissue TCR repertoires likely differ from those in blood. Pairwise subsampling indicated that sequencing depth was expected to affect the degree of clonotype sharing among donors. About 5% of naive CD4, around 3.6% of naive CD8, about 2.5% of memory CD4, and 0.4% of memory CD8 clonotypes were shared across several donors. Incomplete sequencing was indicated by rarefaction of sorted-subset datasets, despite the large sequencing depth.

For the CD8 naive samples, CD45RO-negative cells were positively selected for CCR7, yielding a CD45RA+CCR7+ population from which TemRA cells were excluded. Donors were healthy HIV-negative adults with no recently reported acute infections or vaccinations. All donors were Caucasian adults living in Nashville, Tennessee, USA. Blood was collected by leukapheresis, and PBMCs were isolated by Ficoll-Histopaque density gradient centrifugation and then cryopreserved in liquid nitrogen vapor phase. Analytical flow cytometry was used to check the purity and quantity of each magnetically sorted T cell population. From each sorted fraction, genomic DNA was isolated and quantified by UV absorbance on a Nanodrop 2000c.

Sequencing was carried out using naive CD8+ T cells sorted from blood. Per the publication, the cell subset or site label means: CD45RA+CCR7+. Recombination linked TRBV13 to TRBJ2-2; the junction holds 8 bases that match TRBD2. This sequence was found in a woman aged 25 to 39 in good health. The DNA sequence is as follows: TGTGCCAGCAGCTTAGGCCCTGGGACTAGAACGTCCGGGGAGCTGTTTTTT. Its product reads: CASSLGPGTRTSGELFF.